This entry concerns a single TCR beta chain. This receptor's antigen is unknown. No much larger clonotype is one base removed from it; base qualities were not supplied. Moderately to severely active disease, a Clinical Activity Score of at least 3, a NOSPECS grade of at least 4, and a duration under 3 months were present in ophthalmopathy patients. Any patient with an uncontrolled infection, another autoimmune disease, pregnancy or lactation was excluded. Diagnoses relied on clinical symptoms, serum thyroxine and TRAb, thyroid ultrasound and orbital computed tomography. PBMCs were separated from roughly 9.3 ml of fresh peripheral blood using Ficoll-Paque density gradient centrifugation. Total RNA was extracted using Trizol reagent, and RNA quality was assessed on an Agilent 2100 Bioanalyzer. Unmatched junction bases come to 11, with V trimmed by 7 bases and J by 5 bases. The CDR1 and CDR2 encoded by the germline V gene are SNHLY and FYNNEI. Counted from cysteine to phenylalanine, this CDR3 has 15 amino acids. Solely the CDR3 DNA is kept, with 45 bases framed from the first base.

The data belong to a study of T cells in Graves' hyperthyroidism and ophthalmopathy (dated by TCRdb to about 2019). In terms of the full investigation: Peripheral blood samples were taken at initial diagnosis, before any treatment was given. To identify distinguishing TCR V-J signatures, a discovery cohort of roughly 100 patients was used, comprising some 45 with Graves' ophthalmopathy and around 57 with stable Graves' hyperthyroidism. Prospective prediction of ophthalmopathy was tested in an independent validation cohort consisting of some 19 hyperthyroidism patients and 17 patients who later progressed to ophthalmopathy. The approximately 95 discovery patients were divided at random into training and test sets in a 7:3 ratio. Thyroid tissue and blood T-cell repertoires from roughly 6 Graves' hyperthyroidism patients were also compared in the study. After blood sampling, hyperthyroidism patients were treated with methimazole at a starting dose of 30 mg daily, and ophthalmopathy patients were treated with high-dose intravenous methylprednisolone. The paper reports TCR Vbeta CDR3 sequencing of roughly 140 peripheral blood samples: 43 ophthalmopathy, 70 to 85 hyperthyroidism and approximately 17 progressor patients.

Points the paper makes about the study in general: Blood samples also contained most of the expanded thyroid clonotypes (frequency above 0.001), which suggests that blood repertoires may reflect thyroid immune responses. In validation, the model predicted progression to ophthalmopathy a median of about 6.5 months before onset, with 65% to 71% sensitivity and almost 75% specificity. Sample size was not statistically predetermined, and blinding of investigators to group allocation was not performed. In cross-validation, a model built on a 13 V-J signature told ophthalmopathy apart from stable hyperthyroidism with 85% to 90% sensitivity and approximately 81% specificity, and in testing the same model reached 80%/75%.

Amplification of TCR beta CDR3 regions was carried out from RNA transcripts. The TCR CDR3 was subjected to a first round of RT-PCR using the HTBI primer set and the Qiagen OneStep RT-PCR kit. The libraries were constructed in a second round of multiplex PCR and then size-selected and purified. The libraries were sequenced on an Illumina HiSeq2000 using paired-end 100 bp reads. The study's processing was this. SOAPnuke was used to process the raw data, removing reads that contained adapters or uncalled bases, had a mean Phred below 15, or lacked an exact match to the constant primer or identifier. High-quality paired reads were merged with COPE v1.2.5, and unique nucleotide sequences were defined as clonotypes. MiTCR v1.1 was used to align the clonotypes against IMGT TRBV, TRBD and TRBJ reference segments. The analysis included only V-J combinations with a frequency above 0.0001, which together covered about 99% of the repertoires. A TCS score was defined as the ratio between F50 (clonal expansion) and ExV (chaos), using BLOSUM62-based TCRdist between CDR3 peptides within each V-J. Welch's t-statistics and random forest reduced 514 V-J features to 10 to 15, which were used in a naive Bayes classifier (R e1071). The public reads were quality trimmed at Q25 with fastp and then assembled into clones with MiXCR by TCRdb, keeping productive beta chains. Every entry covers one CDR3 protein and lists the most common genes and DNA from its rows. TCRdb, rather than the study authors, made the V and J calls. This sample holds about 260,000 distinct CDR3 sequences; 22% were observed only once. In total, the top ten clones hold 50% to 75% of the sample.

Here the chain combines TRBV2 and TRBJ2-1, with 7 bases matching TRBD2. This TCR came from a man between 25 and 39 years old with Graves' ophthalmopathy. The sample taken for sequencing was blood. Here the CDR3 is given as CASNRVAGRHNEQFF. Read as DNA, the sequence is TGTGCCAGCAATCGAGTAGCGGGTCGCCACAATGAGCAGTTCTTC.